The 26 T cell receptor beta chains listed next were all sequenced from one sample in a study of siplizumab effects on memory and regulatory T cells. TCRdb keeps only in-frame clones here, not all; method: immunoSEQ multiplex PCR. The sample lists roughly 100,000 clones, 85% to 95% seen once, with 0.32% in the top ten. The sample consisted of CD4+ T cells sorted from blood. Receptor source: a human donor in good health.

The CDR3 DNA sequence: TGTGCCAGCAGCCGCAGCTCCTACGAGCAGTACTTC. It codes for CASSRSSYEQYF. This chain connects TRBV14 to TRBJ2-7; no reliable D call. The V and J ends lost 4 bases and 0 bases respectively, with 4 bases between them. This CDR3 spans 12 amino acids. Germline V lookup: CDR1 SGHDN, CDR2 FVKESK.

CDR3: CAISERQGSGANVLTF. CDR3 coding DNA: TGTGCCATCAGTGAGCGACAGGGCTCTGGGGCCAACGTCCTGACTTTC. The rearrangement uses TRBV10-3 and TRBJ2-6; TRBD1 matches at 7 bases. Germline lookup yields CDR1 ENHRY and CDR2 SYGVKD. The length of the CDR3 is 16 residues. V was clipped by 2 bases and J by 0 bases; unmatched bases: 1.

The chain recombines TRBV2 with TRBJ1-1, with D uncertain. V dropped 5 bases and J dropped 5 bases, with 6 bases sitting between them. CDR1 is SNHLY, CDR2 FYNNEI, per germline. The CDR3 is 11 amino acids. The CDR3 loop reads CASSSLTEAFF. CDR3 nucleotide sequence: TGTGCCAGCAGTTCCTTGACTGAAGCTTTCTTT.

The CDR3 loop reads CASSLVGGVQETQYF. The CDR3 nucleotides read TGTGCCAGCAGCTTAGTAGGCGGGGTCCAAGAGACCCAGTACTTC. V usage is TRBV7-8 and J usage is TRBJ2-5; tentative D call: TRBD2 (6 bases). V shed 1 base and J shed 1 base, with 10 bases lying between them. The CDR3 has 15 amino acids. Germline-derived CDR1 and CDR2 are SGHVS and FQNEAQ.

The chain links TRBV19 to TRBJ2-2; D possibly corresponds to TRBD2 (5 bases). Germline CDR1 LNHDA, CDR2 SQIVND (reference sequence). V dropped 1 base and J dropped 0 bases, with 18 bases sitting between them. CDR3 length: 19 amino acids. CDR3 residues: CASSIAGKWSGANTGELFF. The CDR3 DNA follows: TGTGCCAGTAGTATAGCGGGCAAGTGGAGCGGAGCGAACACCGGGGAGCTGTTTTTT. The whole variable domain, filled in from reference TRBV19 and TRBJ2-2, reads DGGITQSPKYLFRKEGQNVTLSCEQNLNHDAMYWYRQDPGQGLRLIYYSQIVNDFQKGDIAEGYSVSREKKESFPLTVTSAQKNPTAFYLCASSIAGKWSGANTGELFFGEGSRLTVL.

The chain employs TRBV5-4 and TRBJ2-1, with D maybe TRBD2 (5 bases). CDR1 and CDR2 from the germline V gene are SGHNT and YYREEE (reference sequence). The germline V and J ends were trimmed by 4 bases and 8 bases, with 19 bases remaining between them. This CDR3 comprises 15 residues. CDR3: CASSPFSDAGYEQFF. DNA of the CDR3: TGTGCCAGCAGCCCTTTTTCAGATGCGGGCTATGAGCAGTTCTTC.

The gene calls are TRBV5-4 and TRBJ2-2; D is perhaps TRBD2 (5 bases). Germline CDR1 reads SGHNT; CDR2 reads YYREEE (reference sequence). Trimming stripped 1 base from V and 6 bases from J, with 7 bases between. The CDR3 loop spans 13 amino acids. In DNA, the CDR3 is TGTGCCAGCAGCTTGCGGGGATCCGGGGAGCTGTTTTTT. As protein: CASSLRGSGELFF.

The chain is built from TRBV27 and TRBJ2-1, with D possibly being TRBD1 or TRBD2 (5 bases each). V was trimmed by 5 bases and J by 16 bases, leaving 18 bases between them. CDR1 is MNHEY, CDR2 SMNVEV, per germline (reference sequence). CDR3 length: 12 residues. CDR3 sequence reads: CASSLITGTVFF. The CDR3 region has the DNA TGTGCCAGCAGTCTTATAACCGGGACCGTTTTCTTC.

Worth noting for this clone: The junction departs from the called germline gene at one end, perhaps through a read error. V and J are TRBV2 and TRBJ2-7, with 8 bases fitting TRBD1. This CDR3 contains 10 residues. Germline loops: CDR1 SNHLY, CDR2 FYNNEI. CDR3 bases: TGTGCCAGCAGACAAGGACAGGGCCACTTC. It specifies CASRQGQGHF.

The chain recombines TRBV5-1 with TRBJ1-1, with D possibly matching TRBD1 (5 bases). The germline V and J ends were trimmed by 5 bases and 0 bases, with 8 bases remaining between them. CDR1 is SGHRS, CDR2 YFSETQ, per germline. There are 13 residues in the CDR3. CDR3 coding DNA: TGCGCCAGCAGGGACACGGTGAACACTGAAGCTTTCTTT. Amino acid sequence: CASRDTVNTEAFF.

V usage is TRBV5-1 and J usage is TRBJ1-5; D uncertain. The CDR3 runs 14 residues. V was clipped by 4 bases and J by 11 bases, with 19 bases between them. In germline, CDR1 is SGHRS, CDR2 YFSETQ. In DNA form, the CDR3 reads TGCGCCAGCAGCCCCGAGGGAAGGGTTGGGTCCCAGCATTTT. Protein product: CASSPEGRVGSQHF.

CDR3 nucleotides: TGTGCCAGTATCAGGGACCCCGGCTCTGGGGCCAACGTCCTGACTTTC. Translating gives CASIRDPGSGANVLTF. The chain recombines TRBV19 with TRBJ2-6; D is possibly TRBD1 or TRBD2 (5 bases each). This CDR3 spans 16 amino acids. Trimming pared 7 bases from V and 0 bases from J, leaving 13 bases between. From germline, CDR1 is LNHDA and CDR2 SQIVND (reference sequence).

There are a few counts of this clone. V gene TRBV14 combines with J gene TRBJ1-6; 7 bases line up with TRBD1. The length of the CDR3 is 16 residues. The junction had 8 bases not matched to a gene; V was cut back by 4 bases and J by 5 bases. Germline assignment: CDR1 SGHDN and CDR2 FVKESK. The CDR3 DNA reads as TGTGCCAGCAGCCGAGCACAGGGGAACCATAATTCACCCCTCCACTTT. It specifies CASSRAQGNHNSPLHF.

The chain is built from TRBV11-3 and TRBJ1-1, with a possible D match to TRBD1 (5 bases). Looked up from germline, CDR1 is SGHNT and CDR2 is YENEEA. The CDR3 contains 14 residues. Trimming took 2 bases from V and 1 from J, leaving 8 bases between them. The CDR3 nucleotides read TGTGCCAGCAGCTTAACACAGGCGAACACTGAAGCTTTCTTT. Residues: CASSLTQANTEAFF.

The gene calls are TRBV7-8 and TRBJ2-7; 14 positions match TRBD2. J lost 5 bases, V lost 5 bases, and 5 bases had no gene match. The CDR3 contains 15 residues. Germline-derived CDR1 and CDR2 are SGHVS and FQNEAQ. The CDR3 sequence: CASSLGTSGSDEQYF. Written as DNA, the CDR3 is TGTGCCAGCAGCCTTGGGACTAGCGGGAGCGACGAGCAGTACTTC.

The chain is built from TRBV27 and TRBJ2-7, with D possibly being TRBD1 or TRBD2 (7 bases each). Germline lookup yields CDR1 MNHEY and CDR2 SMNVEV (reference sequence). CDR3 length equals 17 residues. V was shortened by 3 bases and J by 2 bases, with 20 bases between the two germline ends. CDR3 nucleotide sequence: TGTGCCAGCAGTTTTTTAATGGGGGGGGACAGCACCTACGAGCAGTACTTC. Translation gives CASSFLMGGDSTYEQYF.

The genes are TRBV7-2 and TRBJ2-3; 7 positions agree with TRBD1. The CDR3 contains 11 residues. From germline, CDR1 is SGHTA and CDR2 FQGNSA. V trimming: 6 bases; J trimming: 10 bases; junction bases outside the gene matches: 4. The CDR3 is CASSTGESQYF. CDR3 nucleotide sequence: TGTGCCAGCAGTACAGGGGAGTCGCAGTATTTT.

The CDR3 region has the DNA TGTGCCAGCAGCGGCGGACAGGGATTCCACACCGGGGAGCTGTTTTTT. This gives the protein CASSGGQGFHTGELFF. The chain links TRBV2 to TRBJ2-2, with 8 bases aligning to TRBD1. The CDR3 totals 16 residues. Trimming at V came to 6 bases and at J to 3 bases, leaving 9 bases not matched to a gene. The germline V gene has CDR1 SNHLY and CDR2 FYNNEI.

The chain has TRBV11-2 and TRBJ2-1, with a possible D match to TRBD2 (5 bases). V lost 2 bases and J lost 15, with 17 bases in between. The length of the CDR3 is 13 residues. Germline values: CDR1 SGHAT, CDR2 FQNNGV. CDR3 in amino acids: CASSLKPLLGTFF. The CDR3 nucleotides read TGTGCCAGCAGCTTAAAACCGTTACTAGGTACGTTCTTC. Combining the CDR3 with reference TRBV11-2 and TRBJ2-1 gives the whole variable domain EAGVAQSPRYKIIEKRQSVAFWCNPISGHATLYWYQQILGQGPKLLIQFQNNGVVDDSQLPKDRFSAERLKGVDSTLKIQPAKLEDSAVYLCASSLKPLLGTFFGPGTRLTVL.

The chain is built from TRBV5-4 and TRBJ2-3, with 12 bases aligning to TRBD2. After removal of 4 bases from V and 2 bases from J, the junction contained 5 bases not matched to a gene. CDR1 and CDR2 (germline): SGHNT, YYREEE (reference sequence). The CDR3 totals 16 residues. The CDR3 region has the DNA TGTGCCAGCAGCGCCCGGACTAGCGGGGCCACAGATACGCAGTATTTT. Translated: CASSARTSGATDTQYF.

CDR3 sequence reads: CASSLVGGLPTDTQYF. DNA for the CDR3: TGTGCCAGCAGCTTAGTCGGGGGCCTCCCCACAGATACGCAGTATTTT. The chain has TRBV7-2 and TRBJ2-3, with D tentatively TRBD1 or TRBD2 (6 bases each). Germline lookup yields CDR1 SGHTA and CDR2 FQGNSA. The length of the CDR3 is 16 residues. The V gene lost 1 base and the J gene lost 2 bases, with 13 bases spanning the gap.

V usage is TRBV2 and J usage is TRBJ1-3, with 9 nucleotides matching TRBD1. The germline gives CDR1 SNHLY, CDR2 FYNNEI. The CDR3 has 16 amino acids. V shed 4 bases, J shed 4 bases, and the junction held 8 bases outside the gene matches. The CDR3 protein is CASSVAGTGMGNTIYF. CDR3 bases: TGTGCCAGCAGTGTCGCTGGGACAGGGATGGGAAACACCATATATTTT.

The V and J genes are TRBV7-6 and TRBJ1-1; D gene unclear. The V end was cut by 1 base, the J end by 2 bases, with 5 bases between. CDR1 and CDR2 (germline): SGHVS, FNYEAQ. The length of the CDR3 is 13 residues. The CDR3 DNA is TGTGCCAGCAGCTTAGGGGAAAACACTGAAGCTTTCTTT. Its translation: CASSLGENTEAFF.

The rearrangement joins TRBV5-1 to TRBJ2-5; TRBD1 matches at 7 bases. This CDR3 region has 13 residues. The V and J ends lost 2 bases and 2 bases, in that order; junction bases with no gene match: 0. Germline V gene lookup returns CDR1 SGHRS and CDR2 YFSETQ. In nucleotides, the CDR3 is TGCGCCAGCAGCTTCAGGGGGCAAGAGACCCAGTACTTC. It encodes CASSFRGQETQYF.

The genes are TRBV7-2 and TRBJ2-3, with unresolved D. This CDR3 region has 13 residues. The germline CDR1 and CDR2 sequences are SGHTA and FQGNSA. Between the trimmed V and J ends, which lost 5 bases and 0 bases, there was a span of 6 bases. As DNA, the CDR3 is TGTGCCAGCAGCATCACAAGCACAGATACGCAGTATTTT. This gives the protein CASSITSTDTQYF. Combining the CDR3 with reference TRBV7-2 and TRBJ2-3 gives the whole variable domain GAGVSQSPSNKVTEKGKDVELRCDPISGHTALYWYRQSLGQGLEFLIYFQGNSAPDKSGLPSDRFSAERTGGSVSTLTIQRTQQEDSAVYLCASSITSTDTQYFGPGTRLTVL.

The genes are TRBV4-1 and TRBJ2-5, with 8 positions matching TRBD1. Trimming at V came to 4 bases and at J to 6 bases, leaving 13 bases not matched to a gene. The CDR3 length is 16 residues. Germline CDR1 MGHRA, CDR2 YSYEKL. The CDR3 loop reads CASSLIGQGPLKTQYF. Written as DNA, the CDR3 is TGCGCCAGCAGCCTGATCGGACAGGGACCCTTGAAGACCCAGTACTTC.